This T cell receptor beta chain appears in the sequencing data of a study of Tregs in tolerant kidney transplant recipients. Overall study: Recipients received nonmyeloablative bone marrow transplants from related graft donors, with transient mixed chimerism.

TCRdb's copy holds only in-frame clones and misses some; the assay was immunoSEQ multiplex PCR. The repertoire holds more than 60,000 clones, with 80% to 90% as singletons. Notes on the study in general: The small number of patients limits these findings pending further validation.

V was pared by 4 bases and J by 4 bases, with 2 bases of the junction left unmatched. This CDR3 contains 12 residues. Germline V gives CDR1 SGHRS, CDR2 YFSETQ. Worth noting for this clone: What it binds is unknown.

The receptor was derived from a human donor who received a combined kidney and bone marrow transplant. This material consisted of Tregs from blood, taken before the transplant. V is TRBV5-1 and J is TRBJ2-7; 7 nucleotides align to TRBD1. CDR3 sequence reads: CASSEDRYEQYF. In DNA, the CDR3 is TGCGCCAGCAGCGAGGACAGGTACGAGCAGTACTTC.